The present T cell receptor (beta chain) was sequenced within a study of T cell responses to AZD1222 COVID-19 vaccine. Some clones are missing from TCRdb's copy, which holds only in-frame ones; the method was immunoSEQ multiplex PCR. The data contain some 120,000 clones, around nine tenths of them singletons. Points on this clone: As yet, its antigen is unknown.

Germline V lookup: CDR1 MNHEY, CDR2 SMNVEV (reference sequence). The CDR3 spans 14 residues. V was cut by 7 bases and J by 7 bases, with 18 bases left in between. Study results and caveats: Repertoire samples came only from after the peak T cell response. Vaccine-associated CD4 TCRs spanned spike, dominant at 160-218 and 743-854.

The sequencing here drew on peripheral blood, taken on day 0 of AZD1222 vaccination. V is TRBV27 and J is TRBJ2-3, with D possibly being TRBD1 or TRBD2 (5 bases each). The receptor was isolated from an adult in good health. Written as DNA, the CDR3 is TGTGCCAGCAATGCTCAGGGATGGAGGAATACGCAGTATTTT. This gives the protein CASNAQGWRNTQYF.